This is a list of T cell receptor beta chains from one sample in a study of blood T cell repertoires in COVID-19. TCRdb keeps only in-frame clones here, not all; method: immunoSEQ multiplex PCR. The sample holds 150,000 to 200,000 clones, roughly nine tenths seen once. The sample comprised peripheral blood. The source of these receptors is a human donor in a cohort sampled during active COVID-19. Each CDR3 is given with its conserved first and last residue. A D gene is named only where the DNA matches it firmly. The size entry is marked missing in some rows and otherwise reads once, few, many or a size class.

clone size	D gene	J gene	V gene	CDR3 protein	CDR3 DNA
-	-	TRBJ2-1	TRBV19	CASSALTGHEQFF	TGTGCCAGTAGTGCCCTTACAGGGCATGAGCAGTTCTTC
-	TRBD1	TRBJ1-2	TRBV5-4	CASSPAGTGGFGYTF	TGTGCCAGCAGCCCTGCTGGGACAGGGGGCTTCGGCTACACCTTC
-	-	TRBJ2-5	TRBV7-9	CASSSLRGTIQETQYF	TGTGCCAGCAGCTCGCTTCGGGGGACCATTCAAGAGACCCAGTACTTC
-	-	TRBJ2-7	TRBV4-3	CASSQDRGGEVEQYF	TGCGCCAGCAGCCAAGATCGAGGGGGGGAGGTTGAGCAGTACTTC
-	TRBD1	TRBJ2-5	TRBV7-9	CASSSLGTGTGTQYF	TGTGCCAGCAGCTCCTTGGGGACAGGGACTGGGACCCAGTACTTC
-	-	TRBJ1-1	TRBV5-1	CASSLGGRHTEAFF	TGCGCCAGCAGCTTGGGGGGGCGCCACACTGAAGCTTTCTTT
-	-	TRBJ1-2	TRBV6-5	CASSYSGQGGVNGYTF	TGTGCCAGCAGTTACTCGGGGCAGGGCGGCGTAAATGGCTACACCTTC
-	-	TRBJ2-1	TRBV2	CASSEVVGGNEQFF	TGTGCCAGCAGTGAAGTGGTTGGAGGTAATGAGCAGTTCTTC
-	-	TRBJ1-2	TRBV28	CASTGRGYNGYTF	TGTGCCAGCACGGGCAGGGGCTATAATGGCTACACCTTC
-	-	TRBJ1-2	TRBV28	CASSFEKPAGYTF	TGTGCCAGCAGTTTTGAGAAACCTGCTGGCTACACCTTC
-	TRBD1	TRBJ1-5	TRBV28	CASSSNRGGQPQHF	TGTGCCAGCAGTTCTAACAGGGGAGGCCAGCCCCAGCATTTT
-	TRBD1	TRBJ1-5	TRBV11-3	CASSPPGTESRPQHF	TGTGCCAGCAGCCCCCCAGGGACAGAGAGCCGGCCCCAGCATTTT
-	TRBD1	TRBJ2-3	TRBV9	CASRARGSSTDTQYF	TGTGCCAGCAGAGCCAGGGGGTCCAGCACAGATACGCAGTATTTT
-	TRBD2	TRBJ2-1	TRBV12-3/TRBV12-4	CASSPPAGGAFF	TGTGCCAGCAGTCCCCCAGCGGGGGGAGCGTTCTTC
once	TRBD1	TRBJ2-7	TRBV9	CASSGTPGQTPYEQYF	TGTGCCAGCAGCGGGACCCCGGGACAGACCCCCTACGAGCAGTACTTC
-	-	TRBJ1-1	TRBV30	CAWSEGTLNTEAFF	TGTGCCTGGAGTGAAGGGACTTTGAACACTGAAGCTTTCTTT
-	-	TRBJ2-7	TRBV6-5	CASLSSGYEQYF	TGTGCCAGCCTTTCGAGCGGCTACGAGCAGTACTTC
-	TRBD2	TRBJ2-2	TRBV9	CASSVTSGGADTGELFF	TGTGCCAGCAGCGTCACTAGCGGGGGGGCGGACACCGGGGAGCTGTTTTTT
-	-	TRBJ1-2	TRBV30	CAWSVGGARGYTF	TGTGCCTGGAGTGTTGGGGGGGCGCGGGGCTACACCTTC
-	TRBD2	TRBJ2-7	TRBV5-1	CASRTLAGGSYEQYF	TGCGCCAGCAGGACCTTAGCGGGGGGATCCTACGAGCAGTACTTC
-	-	TRBJ1-2	TRBV7-9	CASSLAFGDGYTF	TGTGCCAGCAGCTTAGCCTTTGGAGATGGCTACACCTTC
-	-	TRBJ2-1	TRBV7-6	CASSRTGEQFF	TGTGCCAGCAGCAGAACGGGTGAGCAGTTCTTC
-	TRBD2	TRBJ2-1	TRBV5-1	CASSSPGLAGGPQHNEQFF	TGCGCCAGCAGCTCCCCGGGACTAGCGGGAGGGCCGCAACACAATGAGCAGTTCTTC
-	-	TRBJ2-5	TRBV7-8	CASSLREGVQETQYF	TGTGCCAGCAGCCTCCGAGAAGGGGTACAAGAGACCCAGTACTTC
few	-	TRBJ1-2	TRBV1	CTSSQDSPPGLGSNYGYTF	TGCACCAGCAGCCAAGATAGCCCCCCGGGGTTGGGGTCCAACTATGGCTACACCTTC
-	-	TRBJ1-3	TRBV5-6	CASSFLTPSGSGNTIYF	TGTGCCAGCAGCTTCTTAACCCCCTCAGGCTCTGGAAACACCATATATTTT
-	TRBD2	TRBJ2-7	TRBV18	CASSPASSGFYEQYF	TGTGCCAGCTCACCTGCGTCTAGCGGTTTCTACGAGCAGTACTTC
-	-	TRBJ2-2	TRBV11-3	CASSPDWTTGELFF	TGTGCCAGCAGCCCGGACTGGACCACCGGGGAGCTGTTTTTT
-	TRBD1	TRBJ1-2	TRBV28	CASSLDRVNYGYTF	TGTGCCAGCAGTCTCGACAGGGTGAACTATGGCTACACCTTC
-	-	TRBJ2-2	TRBV1	CTSSQISTGRGGELFF	TGCACCAGCAGCCAAATCAGTACAGGGAGAGGCGGGGAGCTGTTTTTT
-	-	TRBJ1-1	TRBV9	CASTSPREGEHHEAFF	TGTGCCAGCACTTCACCCAGGGAGGGGGAACACCATGAAGCTTTCTTT
-	-	TRBJ2-5	TRBV4-3	CASSQDAGVAAFQETQYF	TGCGCCAGCAGCCAAGATGCCGGGGTAGCGGCCTTCCAAGAGACCCAGTACTTC
-	TRBD1	TRBJ1-4	TRBV28	CASSLGSTRQGKNEKLFF	TGTGCCAGCAGTTTAGGCTCCACTCGACAGGGAAAAAATGAAAAACTGTTTTTT
-	-	TRBJ1-2	TRBV4-3	CASSRTRDSLGWGYTF	TGCGCCAGCAGCCGGACCCGCGACAGCCTAGGGTGGGGCTACACCTTC
-	-	TRBJ1-2	TRBV28	CASRLEGTYGYTF	TGTGCCAGCCGACTCGAAGGGACTTATGGCTACACCTTC
-	-	TRBJ1-5	TRBV25-1	CASSVADNQPQHF	TGTGCCAGCAGTGTGGCGGACAATCAGCCCCAGCATTTT
-	-	TRBJ1-1	TRBV19	CASSIVSGAGTEAFF	TGTGCCAGTAGTATAGTGTCCGGGGCGGGGACTGAAGCTTTCTTT
-	TRBD1	TRBJ1-3	TRBV7-9	CASSLGTYRGRSGNTIYF	TGTGCCAGCAGCTTAGGGACATACAGGGGTCGCTCTGGAAACACCATATATTTT
-	-	TRBJ2-1	TRBV7-2	CASSFGGSSYNEQFF	TGTGCCAGCAGCTTCGGCGGGTCTTCCTACAATGAGCAGTTCTTC
few	TRBD1	TRBJ2-6	TRBV18	CASSERGLGANVLTF	TGTGCCAGCTCAGAAAGGGGGCTCGGGGCCAACGTCCTGACTTTC
-	TRBD1	TRBJ2-6	TRBV19	CASNPGTGGSGANVLTF	TGTGCCAGTAACCCGGGGACAGGGGGCAGTGGGGCCAACGTCCTGACTTTC